One and the same sample provided the 23 T cell receptor beta chains below, sequenced in a study of blood T cell repertoires in COVID-19. Repertoires were generated with immunoSEQ multiplex PCR, while TCRdb's copy carries only in-frame clones and drops some. Of 55,000 or so clones listed, approximately 80% are singletons. The sequenced material came from peripheral blood. The receptors were gathered from a man aged 25-40 years with COVID-19, enrolled during active disease.

The rearrangement links TRBV28 to TRBJ2-7; no clear D. V was shortened by 2 bases and J by 3 bases, with 8 bases between the two germline ends. There are 13 residues in the CDR3. Germline CDR1 is MDHEN and CDR2 is SYDVKM. CDR3 DNA: TGTGCCAGCAGTTTAGCGATGGTCTACGAGCAGTACTTC. Amino acids: CASSLAMVYEQYF.

This chain connects TRBV7-9 to TRBJ2-5; maybe TRBD2 (6 bases). CDR1 and CDR2 from the germline V gene are SEHNR and FQNEAQ (reference sequence). Between the trimmed V and J ends, which lost 7 bases and 1 base, there was a span of 16 bases. CDR3 length: 15 amino acids. CDR3: CASILLRDFQETQYF. The CDR3 DNA reads as TGTGCCAGCATCCTCCTAAGGGACTTCCAAGAGACCCAGTACTTC.

The chain couples TRBV2 to TRBJ2-2; TRBD1 aligns across 7 bases. The CDR3 covers 14 residues. From germline, CDR1 is SNHLY and CDR2 FYNNEI. The ends lost 5 bases at V and 1 base at J; junction bases unmatched: 1. The CDR3 sequence is CASSRQGNTGELFF. Written as DNA, the CDR3 is TGTGCCAGCAGTCGACAGGGGAACACCGGGGAGCTGTTTTTT.

CDR3 in DNA: TGCGCCAGCAGCCAAGATCCCCGCTACGAGCAGTACTTC. Amino acids: CASSQDPRYEQYF. The chain recombines TRBV4-1 with TRBJ2-7; D gene unclear. Germline V lookup: CDR1 MGHRA, CDR2 YSYEKL. Trimming took 0 bases from V and 3 from J, leaving 6 bases between them. This CDR3 has 13 residues.

The chain uses TRBV11-3 and TRBJ2-2, with 9 bases that match TRBD2. V was pared by 1 base and J by 1 base, with 10 bases of the junction left unmatched. The CDR3 sequence is 19 residues long. CDR1 and CDR2 from the germline V gene are SGHNT and YENEEA. The CDR3 sequence is CASSLALQLSGRNTGELFF. DNA for the CDR3: TGTGCCAGCAGCTTAGCCCTTCAACTTAGCGGGAGGAACACCGGGGAGCTGTTTTTT.

This chain connects TRBV28 to TRBJ1-2; D remains unclear. Germline lookup yields CDR1 MDHEN and CDR2 SYDVKM. Trimming took off 1 base at V and 6 bases at J, with 9 bases between the two ends. This CDR3 spans 13 amino acids. The CDR3 DNA reads TGTGCCAGCAGTTTATTGGGGAGGCATGGCTACACCTTC. It is translated as CASSLLGRHGYTF.

CDR3 protein: CASSAQAVDSPLHF. In nucleotides, the CDR3 is TGTGCCAGCAGCGCACAGGCAGTAGATTCACCCCTCCACTTT. The rearrangement joins TRBV9 to TRBJ1-6, with a tentative D call TRBD1 (5 bases). The V gene lost 3 bases and the J gene lost 8 bases, with 12 bases spanning the gap. CDR1 is SGDLS, CDR2 YYNGEE, per germline. The CDR3 covers 14 residues.

The CDR3 is CASSPSTSGTGSYEQYF. The CDR3 DNA sequence: TGTGCCAGCTCACCGTCGACTAGCGGGACGGGGTCCTACGAGCAGTACTTC. The rearrangement joins TRBV18 to TRBJ2-7, with 11 nucleotides matching TRBD2. The length of the CDR3 is 17 residues. V lost 3 bases to trimming and J lost 1 base; unmatched junction nucleotides: 8. Looked up from germline, CDR1 is KGHSH and CDR2 is LQKENI.

This rearrangement joins TRBV2 to TRBJ1-3, with 7 bases lining up with TRBD1. CDR3 length: 15 residues. The ends lost 5 bases at V and 2 bases at J; junction bases unmatched: 6. From germline, CDR1 is SNHLY and CDR2 FYNNEI. CDR3 sequence reads: CASSKGQPTGNTIYF. The CDR3, as DNA: TGTGCCAGCAGTAAGGGACAGCCGACTGGAAACACCATATATTTT.

The chain is built from TRBV2 and TRBJ1-6, with D tentatively TRBD1 (6 bases). There are 15 residues in the CDR3. V lost 7 bases and J lost 5, with 15 bases in between. In germline, CDR1 is SNHLY, CDR2 FYNNEI. CDR3 nucleotides: TGTGCCAGCATTCCTCTCCAGGGGCATAATTCACCCCTCCACTTT. Amino acid sequence: CASIPLQGHNSPLHF.

This sequence joins TRBV11-2 and TRBJ2-7, with TRBD2 matching over 10 bases. The length of the CDR3 is 15 residues. V was clipped by 5 bases and J by 3 bases; unmatched bases: 7. From germline, CDR1 is SGHAT and CDR2 FQNNGV. CDR3 in DNA: TGTGCCAGCAGCGGGCGCCGGACTAGCGGCTACGAGCAGTACTTC. Translation: CASSGRRTSGYEQYF.

The chain recombines TRBV7-9 with TRBJ2-5, with TRBD2 matching over 12 bases. Germline V gene lookup returns CDR1 SEHNR and CDR2 FQNEAQ (reference sequence). The junction had 6 bases not matched to a gene; V was cut back by 5 bases and J by 2 bases. The CDR3 contains 16 residues. The CDR3 bases are TGTGCCAGCAGCCCCGGACTAGCGGGGTCTCAAGAGACCCAGTACTTC. It is translated as CASSPGLAGSQETQYF.

The chain is built from TRBV7-9 and TRBJ2-1; 10 bases are a match to TRBD2. CDR3 size: 16 residues. Germline lookup yields CDR1 SEHNR and CDR2 FQNEAQ (reference sequence). Trimming cost V 3 bases and J 7 bases; bases outside gene matches: 9. The CDR3 here is CASSFSGTSVGNEQFF. CDR3 nucleotides: TGTGCCAGCAGCTTTTCCGGGACTAGCGTGGGGAATGAGCAGTTCTTC.

The gene calls are TRBV5-6 and TRBJ1-5; TRBD1 might be the D (6 bases). Germline-derived CDR1 and CDR2 are SGHDT and YYEEEE. This CDR3 has 16 amino acids. V was clipped by 0 bases and J by 0 bases, with 10 bases between them. CDR3 amino acids: CASSLGAGVSNQPQHF. CDR3 sequence (DNA): TGTGCCAGCAGCTTGGGAGCAGGGGTTAGCAATCAGCCCCAGCATTTT.

The chain uses TRBV27 and TRBJ2-7, with TRBD1 matching over 7 bases. The CDR3 runs 13 residues. V shed 4 bases, J shed 1 base, and the junction held 1 base outside the gene matches. Germline CDR1 reads MNHEY; CDR2 reads SMNVEV (reference sequence). The CDR3 loop is CASSWDRSYEQYF. The CDR3 nucleotides are TGTGCCAGCAGTTGGGACAGATCCTACGAGCAGTACTTC.

V and J are TRBV28 and TRBJ1-2; maybe TRBD1 (6 bases). Germline CDR1 reads MDHEN; CDR2 reads SYDVKM. The CDR3 is made up of 15 amino acids. V lost 3 bases and J lost 5, with 16 bases in between. The CDR3 region is CASSLWGPRMYGYTF. DNA of the CDR3: TGTGCCAGCAGTTTGTGGGGGCCGCGGATGTATGGCTACACCTTC.

V and J are TRBV6-5 and TRBJ2-1; 9 bases agree with TRBD2. The V and J ends lost 6 bases and 4 bases, in that order; junction bases with no gene match: 4. CDR3 length: 14 residues. Germline lookup yields CDR1 MNHEY and CDR2 SVGAGI. The CDR3 spells CASRGTSPYNEQFF. CDR3 coding DNA: TGTGCCAGCAGAGGGACTAGCCCTTACAATGAGCAGTTCTTC.

This rearrangement joins TRBV5-4 to TRBJ2-7; TRBD2 agrees at 7 bases. V gave up 4 bases and J gave up 0 bases; unmatched junction bases: 10. The CDR3 extends over 16 amino acids. Germline CDR1 SGHNT, CDR2 YYREEE (reference sequence). CDR3 protein: CASSRGWGGDSYEQYF. CDR3 DNA sequence: TGTGCCAGCAGCCGCGGATGGGGGGGGGACTCCTACGAGCAGTACTTC.

This chain links TRBV30 with TRBJ1-3; weak D call: TRBD1 (6 bases). The CDR3 spans 15 residues. V was pared by 0 bases and J by 4 bases, with 13 bases between. CDR1 and CDR2 (germline): GTSNPN, SVGIG (reference sequence). This CDR3 reads CAWSVGGARGNTIYF. CDR3 nucleotide sequence: TGTGCCTGGAGTGTAGGGGGGGCGCGAGGAAACACCATATATTTT.

This clone was recorded once. The chain carries TRBV11-3 and TRBJ2-7; 9 nucleotides match TRBD2. Germline V gene sequence: CDR1 SGHNT, CDR2 YENEEA. The CDR3 totals 15 residues. Germline trimming cut 5 bases from V and 6 bases from J; bases unmatched to any gene: 11. CDR3 loop: CASSVAGVGDGEQYF. In DNA form, the CDR3 reads TGTGCCAGCAGCGTAGCGGGAGTAGGGGATGGCGAGCAGTACTTC.

This sequence joins TRBV19 and TRBJ1-1; no definite D call. Germline CDR1 is LNHDA and CDR2 is SQIVND (reference sequence). Deletions cut 10 bases from V and 0 bases from J, with 12 bases between. The CDR3 is made up of 13 amino acids. The CDR3 coding sequence is TGTGCCACCTCCCTAATTATGAACACTGAAGCTTTCTTT. It translates to CATSLIMNTEAFF.

The V gene is TRBV5-1, the J gene TRBJ2-7; D remains unclear. Trimming took off 0 bases at V and 5 bases at J, with 6 bases between the two ends. Germline CDR1 and CDR2: SGHRS and YFSETQ. The CDR3 loop spans 12 amino acids. The CDR3 here is CASSLDIHEQYF. The CDR3 DNA reads TGCGCCAGCAGCTTGGATATCCACGAGCAGTACTTC.

This chain links TRBV27 with TRBJ2-5; 8 bases map to TRBD1. The CDR3 has 13 amino acids. The ends lost 5 bases at V and 5 bases at J; junction bases unmatched: 4. Per the germline V gene, CDR1 is MNHEY and CDR2 is SMNVEV (reference sequence). The CDR3 is CASSPQGAETQYF. CDR3 DNA sequence: TGTGCCAGCAGTCCGCAGGGGGCTGAGACCCAGTACTTC.